This T cell receptor (beta chain) is drawn from a study of fetal regulatory T cell absence and autoimmunity. Broader study findings: Pancreas TCRs were oligoclonally enriched versus cord blood, some clones over 95-fold. In IPEX syndrome, oligoclonal enrichment was read as supporting prenatal antigen-driven autoimmunity in the pancreas.

This clone was detected once. Its antigen is currently unknown. Clones were read by immunoSEQ multiplex PCR, and TCRdb kept only the in-frame ones, dropping some. This table holds about 50,000 clones, roughly 80% found once. Trimming took off 9 bases at V and 5 bases at J, with 13 bases between the two ends. Germline-derived CDR1 and CDR2 are SNHLY and FYNNEI. This CDR3 has 13 amino acids. The chain recombines TRBV2 with TRBJ2-2, with D unclear. The receptor was isolated from a newborn boy with IPEX syndrome. Material: cord blood. The CDR3 reads CASIKTMTGELFF. The CDR3 nucleotides read TGTGCCAGTATAAAAACGATGACCGGGGAGCTGTTTTTT.